This T cell receptor (beta chain) was observed in a study of blood T cell repertoires in COVID-19. As for the study in general: Samples of COVID-19 (acute and convalescent) were obtained from the United States, Italy and Spain. In each case, the material was cDNA or gDNA derived from T cells, B-cell-depleted T cells, or PBMCs.

Original data processing: Reference gene primer amplification gave estimated nucleated cell counts. TCRdb's table, derived via immunoSEQ multiplex PCR, lists solely in-frame clones and lacks some. V and J calls and clone size are as listed in that table; D and trimming were resolved from the DNA. The sample records about 330,000 clones, about 83% being singletons. The TCR comes from a woman between 50 and 59 years old with acute or convalescent COVID-19. What was sequenced was peripheral blood.

For the CDR3, the DNA is TGTGCCAGCAGTAGTAGTAGGGCAGGGACACTGAGGACCTACAATGAGCAGTTCTTC. Its translation is CASSSSRAGTLRTYNEQFF. The rearrangement uses TRBV27 and TRBJ2-1, with a possible D match to TRBD1 (6 bases). The CDR3 contains 19 residues. Trimming removed 5 bases from V and 2 bases from J, with 25 bases in between. The germline V gene has CDR1 MNHEY and CDR2 SMNVEV (reference sequence).